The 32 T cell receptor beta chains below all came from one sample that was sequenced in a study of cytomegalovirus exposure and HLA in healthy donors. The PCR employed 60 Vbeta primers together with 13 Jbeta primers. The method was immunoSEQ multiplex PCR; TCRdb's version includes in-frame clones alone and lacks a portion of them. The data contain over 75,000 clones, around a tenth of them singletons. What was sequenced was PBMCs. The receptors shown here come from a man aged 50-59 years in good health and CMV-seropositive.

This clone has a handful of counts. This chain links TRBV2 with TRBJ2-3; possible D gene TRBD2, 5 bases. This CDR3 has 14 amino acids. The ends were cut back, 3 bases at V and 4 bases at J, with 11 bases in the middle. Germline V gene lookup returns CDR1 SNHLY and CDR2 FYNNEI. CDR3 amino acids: CASSDSQRADTQYF. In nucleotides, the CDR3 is TGTGCCAGCAGTGATTCGCAGAGGGCAGATACGCAGTATTTT. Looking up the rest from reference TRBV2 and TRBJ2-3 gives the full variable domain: EPEVTQTPSHQVTQMGQEVILRCVPISNHLYFYWYRQILGQKVEFLVSFYNNEISEKSEIFDDQFSVERPDGSNFTLKIRSTKLEDSAMYFCASSDSQRADTQYFGPGTRLTVL.

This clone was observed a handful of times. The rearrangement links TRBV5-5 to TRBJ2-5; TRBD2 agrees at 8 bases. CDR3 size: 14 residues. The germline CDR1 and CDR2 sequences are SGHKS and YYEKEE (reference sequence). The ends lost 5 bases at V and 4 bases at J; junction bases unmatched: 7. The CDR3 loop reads CASSTSGSPETQYF. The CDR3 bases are TGTGCCAGCAGTACAAGCGGGAGTCCAGAGACCCAGTACTTC. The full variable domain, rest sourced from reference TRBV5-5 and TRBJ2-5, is DAGVTQSPTHLIKTRGQQVTLRCSPISGHKSVSWYQQVLGQGPQFIFQYYEKEERGRGNFPDRFSARQFPNYSSELNVNALLLGDSALYLCASSTSGSPETQYFGPGTRLLVL.

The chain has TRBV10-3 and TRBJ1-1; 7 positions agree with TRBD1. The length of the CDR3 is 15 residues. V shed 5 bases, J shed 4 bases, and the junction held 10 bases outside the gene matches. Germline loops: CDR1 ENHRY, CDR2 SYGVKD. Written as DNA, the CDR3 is TGTGCCATCAGTTCCGGACAGGCGAGGGGCACTGAAGCTTTCTTT. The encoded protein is CAISSGQARGTEAFF.

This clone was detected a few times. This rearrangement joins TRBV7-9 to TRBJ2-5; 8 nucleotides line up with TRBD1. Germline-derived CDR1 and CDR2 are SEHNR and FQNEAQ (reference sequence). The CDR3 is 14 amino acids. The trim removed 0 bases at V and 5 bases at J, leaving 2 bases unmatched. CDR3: CASSLAGDRETQYF. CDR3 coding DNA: TGTGCCAGCAGCTTAGCGGGGGACAGGGAGACCCAGTACTTC.

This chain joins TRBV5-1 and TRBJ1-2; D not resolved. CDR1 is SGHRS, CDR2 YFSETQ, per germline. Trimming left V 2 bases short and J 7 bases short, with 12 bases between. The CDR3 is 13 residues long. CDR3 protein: CASSLQSPGGYTF. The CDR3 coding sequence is TGCGCCAGCAGCTTACAGAGCCCCGGTGGCTACACCTTC. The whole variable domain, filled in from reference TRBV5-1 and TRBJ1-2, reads KAGVTQTPRYLIKTRGQQVTLSCSPISGHRSVSWYQQTPGQGLQFLFEYFSETQRNKGNFPGRFSGRQFSNSRSEMNVSTLELGDSALYLCASSLQSPGGYTFGSGTRLTVV.

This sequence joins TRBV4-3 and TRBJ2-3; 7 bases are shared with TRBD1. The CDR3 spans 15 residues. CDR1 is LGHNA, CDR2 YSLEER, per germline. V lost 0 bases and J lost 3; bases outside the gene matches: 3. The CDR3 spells CASSQDGRGTDTQYF. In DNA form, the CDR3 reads TGCGCCAGCAGCCAAGATGGCAGGGGGACAGATACGCAGTATTTT.

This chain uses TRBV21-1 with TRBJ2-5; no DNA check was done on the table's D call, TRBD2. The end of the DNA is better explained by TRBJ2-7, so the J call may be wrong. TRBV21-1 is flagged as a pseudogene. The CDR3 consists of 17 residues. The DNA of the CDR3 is TGTGCCAGCAGCACAACCCTAGCGGATCTCGGGCCCTACGAGCAGTACTTC. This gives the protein CASSTTLADLGPYEQYF.

CDR3 in DNA: TGTGCCAGCAGTGAAGGAGGTCAGCCCCAGCATTTT. Translating gives CASSEGGQPQHF. The chain has TRBV2 and TRBJ1-5; the D is unclear. CDR1 SNHLY and CDR2 FYNNEI come from the germline V gene. V was trimmed by 1 base and J by 6 bases, leaving 4 bases between them. The CDR3 runs 12 residues.

The CDR3 sequence is CASSPGLAGVADTQYF. The CDR3, as DNA: TGTGCCAGCAGCCCTGGACTAGCGGGAGTTGCAGATACGCAGTATTTT. The chain carries TRBV11-3 and TRBJ2-3, with 13 bases lining up with TRBD2. This CDR3 spans 16 amino acids. Looked up from germline, CDR1 is SGHNT and CDR2 is YENEEA. The V and J ends lost 5 bases and 4 bases, in that order; junction bases with no gene match: 6.

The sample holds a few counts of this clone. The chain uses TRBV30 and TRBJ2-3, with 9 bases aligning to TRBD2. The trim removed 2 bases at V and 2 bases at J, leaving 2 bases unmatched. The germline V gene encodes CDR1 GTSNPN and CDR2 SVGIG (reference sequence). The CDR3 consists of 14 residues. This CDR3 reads CAWSPGLATDTQYF. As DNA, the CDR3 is TGTGCCTGGAGTCCGGGACTAGCCACAGATACGCAGTATTTT.

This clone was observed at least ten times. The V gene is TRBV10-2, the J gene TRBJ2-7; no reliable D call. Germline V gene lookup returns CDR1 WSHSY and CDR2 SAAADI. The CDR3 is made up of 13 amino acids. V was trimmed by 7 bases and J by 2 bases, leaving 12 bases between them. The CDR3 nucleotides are TGCGCCAGCACATCGCCCCAGACCTACGAGCAGTACTTC. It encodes CASTSPQTYEQYF.

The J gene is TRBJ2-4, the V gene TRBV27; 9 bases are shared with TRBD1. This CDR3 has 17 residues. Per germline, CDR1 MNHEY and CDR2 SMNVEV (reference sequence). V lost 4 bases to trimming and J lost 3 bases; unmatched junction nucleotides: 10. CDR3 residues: CASSSGQGLLGKNIQYF. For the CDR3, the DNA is TGTGCCAGCAGTTCAGGACAGGGGCTGTTAGGCAAAAACATTCAGTACTTC.

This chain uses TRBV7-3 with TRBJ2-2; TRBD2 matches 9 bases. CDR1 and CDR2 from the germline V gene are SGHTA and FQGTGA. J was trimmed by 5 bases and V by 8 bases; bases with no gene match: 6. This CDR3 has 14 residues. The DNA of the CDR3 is TGTGCCAGCGGCGCGGGAGGGAGGACCGGGGAGCTGTTTTTT. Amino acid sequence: CASGAGGRTGELFF.

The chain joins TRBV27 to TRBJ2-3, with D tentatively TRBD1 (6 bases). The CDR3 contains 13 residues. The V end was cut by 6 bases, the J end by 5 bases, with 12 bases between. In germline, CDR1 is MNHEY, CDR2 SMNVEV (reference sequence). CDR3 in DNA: TGTGCCAGCAGAGGCCAGGGGAAAGATACGCAGTATTTT. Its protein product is CASRGQGKDTQYF.

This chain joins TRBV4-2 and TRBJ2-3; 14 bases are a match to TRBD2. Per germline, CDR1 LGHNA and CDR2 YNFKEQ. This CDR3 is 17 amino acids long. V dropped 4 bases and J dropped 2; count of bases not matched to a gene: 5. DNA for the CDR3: TGTGCCAGCAGCCCCAGACTAGCGGGAGGGTACACAGATACGCAGTATTTT. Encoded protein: CASSPRLAGGYTDTQYF.

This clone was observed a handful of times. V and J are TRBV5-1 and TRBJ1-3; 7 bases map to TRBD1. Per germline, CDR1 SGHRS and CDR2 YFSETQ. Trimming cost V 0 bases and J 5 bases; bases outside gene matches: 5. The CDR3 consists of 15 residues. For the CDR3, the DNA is TGCGCCAGCAGCTTGGCCACAGGGGCCAGAAACACCATATATTTT. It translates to CASSLATGARNTIYF.

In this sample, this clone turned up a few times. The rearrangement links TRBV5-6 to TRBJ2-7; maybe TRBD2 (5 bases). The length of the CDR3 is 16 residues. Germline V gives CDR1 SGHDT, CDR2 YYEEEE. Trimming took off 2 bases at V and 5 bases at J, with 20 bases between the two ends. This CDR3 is CASSFWSGPRQDEQYF. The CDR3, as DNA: TGTGCCAGCAGCTTTTGGAGCGGTCCCAGGCAGGACGAGCAGTACTTC.

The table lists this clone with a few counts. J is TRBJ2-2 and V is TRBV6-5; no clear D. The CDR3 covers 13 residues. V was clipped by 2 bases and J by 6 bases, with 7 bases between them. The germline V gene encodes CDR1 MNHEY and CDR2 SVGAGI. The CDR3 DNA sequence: TGTGCCAGCAGTTACACCCGGGCCGGGGAGCTGTTTTTT. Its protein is CASSYTRAGELFF.

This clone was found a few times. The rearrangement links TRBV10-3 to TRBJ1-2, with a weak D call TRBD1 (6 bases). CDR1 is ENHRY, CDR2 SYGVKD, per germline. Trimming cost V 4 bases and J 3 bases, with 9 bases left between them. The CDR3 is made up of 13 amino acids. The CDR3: CAISVTGDYGYTF. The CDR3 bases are TGTGCCATCAGTGTGACAGGTGACTATGGCTACACCTTC.

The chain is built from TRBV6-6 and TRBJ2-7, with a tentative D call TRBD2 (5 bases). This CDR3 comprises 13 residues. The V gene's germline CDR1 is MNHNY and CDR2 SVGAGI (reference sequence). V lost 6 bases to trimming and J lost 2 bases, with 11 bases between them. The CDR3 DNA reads TGTGCCAGCAGAATTTTGGAGGCCTACGAGCAGTACTTC. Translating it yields CASRILEAYEQYF.

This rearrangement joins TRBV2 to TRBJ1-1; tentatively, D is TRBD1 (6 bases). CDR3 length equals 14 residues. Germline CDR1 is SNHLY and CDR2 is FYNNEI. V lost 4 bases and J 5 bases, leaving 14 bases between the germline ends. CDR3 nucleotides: TGTGCCAGCAGTGCCCGGACAGTCCGTACTGAAGCTTTCTTT. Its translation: CASSARTVRTEAFF.

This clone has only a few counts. Here the CDR3 DNA reads TGTGCCAGCAGCTTAGGAGGCTACGAGCAGTACTTC. Protein: CASSLGGYEQYF. The V and J genes are TRBV5-6 and TRBJ2-7, with D perhaps TRBD2 (5 bases). The CDR3 sequence is 12 residues long. From germline, CDR1 is SGHDT and CDR2 YYEEEE. Trimming removed 2 bases from V and 3 bases from J, with 6 bases in between.

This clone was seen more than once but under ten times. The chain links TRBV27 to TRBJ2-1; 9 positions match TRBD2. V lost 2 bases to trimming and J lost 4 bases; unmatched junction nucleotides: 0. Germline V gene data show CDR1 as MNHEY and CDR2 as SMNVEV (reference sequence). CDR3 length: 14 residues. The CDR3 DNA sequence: TGTGCCAGCAGTTTACTAGCGGGATACAATGAGCAGTTCTTC. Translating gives CASSLLAGYNEQFF.

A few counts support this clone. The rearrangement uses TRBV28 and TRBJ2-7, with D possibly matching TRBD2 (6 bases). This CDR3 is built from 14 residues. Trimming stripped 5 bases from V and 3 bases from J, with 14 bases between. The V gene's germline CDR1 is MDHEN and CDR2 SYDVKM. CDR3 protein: CASSPAGLNYEQYF. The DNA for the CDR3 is TGTGCCAGCAGTCCAGCGGGCCTAAACTACGAGCAGTACTTC. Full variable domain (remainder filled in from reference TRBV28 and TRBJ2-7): DVKVTQSSRYLVKRTGEKVFLECVQDMDHENMFWYRQDPGLGLRLIYFSYDVKMKEKGDIPEGYSVSREKKERFSLILESASTNQTSMYLCASSPAGLNYEQYFGPGTRLTVT.

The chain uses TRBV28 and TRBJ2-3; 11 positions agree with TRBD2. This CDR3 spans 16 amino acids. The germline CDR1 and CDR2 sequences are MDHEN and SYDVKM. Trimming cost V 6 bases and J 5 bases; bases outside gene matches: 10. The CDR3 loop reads CASRFRRLAGIDTQYF. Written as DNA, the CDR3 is TGTGCCAGCAGGTTTCGCCGACTAGCGGGGATAGATACGCAGTATTTT.

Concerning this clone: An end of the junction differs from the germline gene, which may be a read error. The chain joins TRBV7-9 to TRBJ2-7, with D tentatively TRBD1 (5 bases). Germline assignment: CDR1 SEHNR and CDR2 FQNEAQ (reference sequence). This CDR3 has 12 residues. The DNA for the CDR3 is TGTGCCAGCAGATTAGACAGCTACGAGCAGTACTTC. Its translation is CASRLDSYEQYF.

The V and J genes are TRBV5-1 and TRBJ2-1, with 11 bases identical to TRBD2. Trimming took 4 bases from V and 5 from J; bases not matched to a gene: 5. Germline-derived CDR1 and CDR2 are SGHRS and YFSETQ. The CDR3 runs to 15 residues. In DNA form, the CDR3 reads TGCGCCAGCAGCGGGACGACTAGCGGGGACAATGAGCAGTTCTTC. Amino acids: CASSGTTSGDNEQFF.

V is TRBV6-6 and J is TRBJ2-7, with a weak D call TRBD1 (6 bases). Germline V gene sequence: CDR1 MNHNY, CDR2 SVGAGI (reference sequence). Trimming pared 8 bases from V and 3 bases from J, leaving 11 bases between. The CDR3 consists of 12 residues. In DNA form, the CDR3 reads TGTGCCAGCCAAAGGGGGAACTACGAGCAGTACTTC. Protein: CASQRGNYEQYF.

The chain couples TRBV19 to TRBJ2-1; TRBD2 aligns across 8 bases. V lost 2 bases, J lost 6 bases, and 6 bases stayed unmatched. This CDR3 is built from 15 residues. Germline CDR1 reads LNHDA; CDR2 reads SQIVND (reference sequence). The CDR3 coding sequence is TGTGCCAGTAGTATATGGCTAGCGGGCGCCAATGAGCAGTTCTTC. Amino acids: CASSIWLAGANEQFF.

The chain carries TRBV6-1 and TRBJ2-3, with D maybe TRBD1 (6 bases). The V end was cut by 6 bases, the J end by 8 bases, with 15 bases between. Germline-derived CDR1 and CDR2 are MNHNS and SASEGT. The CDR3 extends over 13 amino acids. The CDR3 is CASRDTGKVTQYF. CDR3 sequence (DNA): TGTGCCAGCAGAGATACAGGGAAGGTTACGCAGTATTTT.

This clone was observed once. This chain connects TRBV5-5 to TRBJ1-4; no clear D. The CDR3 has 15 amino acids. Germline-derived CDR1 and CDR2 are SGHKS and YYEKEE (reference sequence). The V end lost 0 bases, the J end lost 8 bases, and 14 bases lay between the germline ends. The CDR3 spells CASSLGGELREKLFF. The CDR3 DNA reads TGTGCCAGCAGCTTGGGCGGGGAACTTAGGGAAAAACTGTTTTTT. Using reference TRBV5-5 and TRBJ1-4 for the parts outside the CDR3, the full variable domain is DAGVTQSPTHLIKTRGQQVTLRCSPISGHKSVSWYQQVLGQGPQFIFQYYEKEERGRGNFPDRFSARQFPNYSSELNVNALLLGDSALYLCASSLGGELREKLFFGSGTQLSVL.

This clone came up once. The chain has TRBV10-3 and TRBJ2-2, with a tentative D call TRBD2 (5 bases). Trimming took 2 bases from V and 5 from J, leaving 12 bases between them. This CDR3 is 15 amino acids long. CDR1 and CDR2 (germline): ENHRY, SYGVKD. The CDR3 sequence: CAISERDVGTGELFF. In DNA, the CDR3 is TGTGCCATCAGTGAGCGGGATGTGGGGACCGGGGAGCTGTTTTTT.